This paragraph reports one T cell receptor (beta chain). The antigen is unknown. One entry per CDR3 protein results from TCRdb running MiXCR on the reads. The data hold 450,000 to 600,000 distinct CDR3 sequences, with roughly 46% observed a single time. CDR3 length equals 15 residues. CDR1 and CDR2 (germline): SGHAT, FQNNGV. After removal of 6 bases from V and 2 bases from J, the junction contained 7 bases not matched to a gene. The data originate from a study of T cell repertoires in cytomegalovirus infection. Study summary: HLA-B-restricted CMV epitopes that are well studied were used alongside recently identified HLA-C-restricted ones. The public TCR beta signatures pointed to both CMV infection and matching HLA type.

Study-wide results and limits: The study found HLA-C-restricted CMV-specific TCR beta clonotypes dominating the ex vivo response. Individuals carrying CMV plus the relevant HLA were identified by cumulative frequency of public TCR beta families.

The material sequenced was cultured PBMCs, taken from culture after CMV antigen stimulation. The chain recombines TRBV11-2 with TRBJ2-1; 7 nucleotides line up with TRBD2. The clonotype comes from a human donor in good health (CMV status not recorded). Some clones in this sample may be carry-over from other donors' samples. The CDR3 here is CASREGGGAYNEQFF. As DNA, the CDR3 is TGTGCCAGCAGGGAGGGCGGGGGAGCCTACAATGAGCAGTTCTTC.